The 20 T cell receptor beta chains reported below all come from one sample, sequenced in a study of blood T cells in healthy people across ages. For the second PCR, which ran for about 6 to 12 cycles, a sample-barcoded 5' primer and a J-beta primer mix were used. Each CDR3 protein is one row after TCRdb ran MiXCR on the 5' RACE reads. The table has 910,000 or so distinct CDR3 sequences, just over 50% seen once. The source material was blood. Receptor source: a woman aged 55 to 70 in good health.

This clonotype has only a few counts. The V and J genes are TRBV7-2 and TRBJ1-5, with D unresolved. CDR3 size: 14 residues. The V gene lost 4 bases and the J gene lost 1 base, with 8 bases spanning the gap. The germline gives CDR1 SGHTA, CDR2 FQGNSA. Written as DNA, the CDR3 is TGTGCCAGCAGCTACCCGGGGAGCAATCAGCCCCAGCATTTT. This translates into CASSYPGSNQPQHF. Together with reference TRBV7-2 and TRBJ1-5, the CDR3 gives the full variable domain: GAGVSQSPSNKVTEKGKDVELRCDPISGHTALYWYRQSLGQGLEFLIYFQGNSAPDKSGLPSDRFSAERTGGSVSTLTIQRTQQEDSAVYLCASSYPGSNQPQHFGDGTRLSIL.

This clonotype came up a few times. The chain has TRBV6-1 and TRBJ2-7; the D gene is possibly TRBD2 (7 bases). Germline CDR1 MNHNS, CDR2 SASEGT. The CDR3 runs to 17 residues. Trimming removed 4 bases at V and 0 bases at J, with 19 bases between. The CDR3 region is CASSVKFWEGVSYEQYF. In DNA, the CDR3 is TGTGCCAGCAGTGTGAAATTTTGGGAGGGGGTCTCCTACGAGCAGTACTTC.

As to this clonotype: An end of the junction does not agree with germline; a read error may underlie this. The V and J genes are TRBV7-9 and TRBJ2-3; 9 nucleotides agree with TRBD1. The CDR3 sequence is 15 residues long. Germline-derived CDR1 and CDR2 are SEHNR and FQNEAQ (reference sequence). This chain's CDR3 is CASSVAGTGLGTQYF. In DNA, the CDR3 is TGTGCCAGCAGCGTAGCTGGGACAGGGCTGGGTACGCAGTATTTT.

This clonotype has more than one count but fewer than ten. The chain recombines TRBV4-3 with TRBJ2-1; D gene unclear. V shed 1 base and J shed 2 bases, with 3 bases lying between them. From germline, CDR1 is LGHNA and CDR2 YSLEER. CDR3 length: 13 amino acids. The CDR3 DNA is TGCGCCAGCAGCCAAGTCCCCTACAATGAGCAGTTCTTC. Residues: CASSQVPYNEQFF.

This clonotype has more than one count but fewer than ten. This sequence joins TRBV4-1 and TRBJ1-6; D ambiguous. Germline loops: CDR1 MGHRA, CDR2 YSYEKL. The V end lost 6 bases, the J end lost 10 bases, and 16 bases lay between the germline ends. This CDR3 is 14 amino acids long. CDR3 coding DNA: TGCGCCAGCAGACAACCCGGGGAACGATCACCCCTCCACTTT. Its translation: CASRQPGERSPLHF.

The V gene is TRBV20-1, the J gene TRBJ2-1, with TRBD2 identical over 7 bases. Germline loops: CDR1 DFQATT, CDR2 SNEGSKA (reference sequence). This CDR3 is built from 13 residues. V trimming: 4 bases; J trimming: 12 bases; junction bases outside the gene matches: 12. The CDR3 spells CSANDRDYYTQFF. CDR3 bases: TGCAGTGCTAACGACCGGGACTACTATACGCAGTTCTTC.

The CDR3 DNA reads as TGTGCCAGCAGCCAGGTCGGGAGGATTTACGGCGAGCAGTACTTC. It is translated as CASSQVGRIYGEQYF. The V gene is TRBV3-1, the J gene TRBJ2-7, with 7 positions matching TRBD2. Germline CDR1 and CDR2: LGHDT and YNNKEL (reference sequence). J gave up 6 bases and V 3 bases, and 11 bases lay outside the gene matches. CDR3 length: 15 residues.

The V call is TRBV7-9, the J call TRBJ2-5; D ambiguous. This CDR3 has 15 amino acids. The ends were cut back, 0 bases at V and 1 base at J, with 9 bases in the middle. Germline CDR1 reads SEHNR; CDR2 reads FQNEAQ (reference sequence). CDR3 nucleotides: TGTGCCAGCAGCTTAGCCGTGCTCCCCCAAGAGACCCAGTACTTC. Its protein is CASSLAVLPQETQYF.

In this sample, this clonotype turned up a few times. The chain is built from TRBV6-2 or TRBV6-3 and TRBJ1-1; TRBD1 agrees at 10 bases. The CDR3 totals 13 residues. The germline gives CDR1 MNHEY, CDR2 SVGEGT. Trimming cost V 6 bases and J 4 bases; bases outside gene matches: 2. CDR3 region: CASRDRGSTEAFF. The CDR3 DNA reads TGTGCCAGCAGGGACAGGGGGTCCACTGAAGCTTTCTTT.

This clonotype was found a few times. The chain combines TRBV2 with TRBJ2-7; no reliable D call. Looked up from germline, CDR1 is SNHLY and CDR2 is FYNNEI. V was clipped by 7 bases and J by 2 bases, with 12 bases between them. The CDR3 is 13 residues long. The chain's CDR3 is CASMAGFAYEQYF. CDR3 nucleotide sequence: TGTGCCAGCATGGCCGGATTTGCCTACGAGCAGTACTTC.

A remark on this clonotype: A much larger clonotype is one base distant, so this may be a read error. This rearrangement joins TRBV27 to TRBJ2-7; D may be TRBD1 (6 bases). The CDR3 contains 15 residues. V dropped 5 bases and J dropped 2 bases, with 16 bases sitting between them. Germline V CDR1 and CDR2: MNHEY, SMNVEV (reference sequence). The DNA for the CDR3 is TGTGCCAGCAGTCCACAGGGTCTCAGCACCTACGAGCAGTACTTC. It is translated as CASSPQGLSTYEQYF.

The chain is built from TRBV19 and TRBJ2-5, with a tentative D call TRBD1 (5 bases). In germline, CDR1 is LNHDA, CDR2 SQIVND (reference sequence). This CDR3 is built from 14 residues. The ends were cut back, 3 bases at V and 5 bases at J, with 13 bases in the middle. The CDR3 DNA is TGTGCCAGTAGTATGAACCAGGGCCGGGAGACCCAGTACTTC. Protein sequence: CASSMNQGRETQYF.

This clonotype was seen only a few times. This chain joins TRBV7-2 and TRBJ2-6; 8 bases match TRBD1. Trimming removed 4 bases from V and 4 bases from J; junction bases left unmatched: 6. The CDR3 is 16 residues long. From germline, CDR1 is SGHTA and CDR2 FQGNSA. This CDR3 reads CASSSLDRDGANVLTF. The CDR3 DNA sequence: TGTGCCAGCAGCTCCCTGGACAGGGACGGGGCCAACGTCCTGACTTTC.

This chain joins TRBV4-2 and TRBJ2-7; TRBD2 agrees at 7 bases. V lost 1 base and J lost 4; bases outside the gene matches: 10. In germline, CDR1 is LGHNA, CDR2 YNFKEQ. CDR3 length equals 16 residues. This CDR3 is CASSQGLAGETYEQYF. As DNA, the CDR3 is TGTGCCAGCAGCCAAGGGTTGGCGGGAGAGACTTACGAGCAGTACTTC.

The chain links TRBV5-1 to TRBJ2-5; the D gene could be TRBD1 or TRBD2 (5 bases each). The CDR3 contains 14 residues. In germline, CDR1 is SGHRS, CDR2 YFSETQ. Trimming pared 4 bases from V and 3 bases from J, leaving 13 bases between. This chain's CDR3 is CASSIGGVEETQYF. The DNA for the CDR3 is TGCGCCAGCAGCATTGGGGGAGTGGAAGAGACCCAGTACTTC.

The chain's CDR3 is CASSLKGQGYNEQFF. DNA of the CDR3: TGCGCCAGCAGCTTGAAAGGACAGGGCTACAATGAGCAGTTCTTC. The gene calls are TRBV5-1 and TRBJ2-1; the match to TRBD1 covers 8 bases. The CDR3 totals 15 residues. With V trimmed by 1 base and J by 3 bases, 3 bases remained unmatched. CDR1 is SGHRS, CDR2 YFSETQ, per germline.

The V and J genes are TRBV20-1 and TRBJ2-1; TRBD1 agrees at 8 bases. The trim removed 1 base at V and 2 bases at J, leaving 4 bases unmatched. The germline V gene encodes CDR1 DFQATT and CDR2 SNEGSKA (reference sequence). The CDR3 sequence is 15 residues long. CDR3 sequence: CSARAWTGPYNEQFF. The CDR3 DNA follows: TGCAGTGCTAGAGCCTGGACAGGGCCCTACAATGAGCAGTTCTTC.

This clonotype appeared once. V and J are TRBV25-1 and TRBJ2-1, with 8 positions matching TRBD2. The CDR3 extends over 16 amino acids. With V trimmed by 5 bases and J by 1 base, 7 bases remained unmatched. Germline loops: CDR1 MGHDK, CDR2 SYGVNS. The CDR3, as DNA: TGTGCCAGCAGTCTTCCCGGGACTAGTTCCTACAATGAGCAGTTCTTC. This translates into CASSLPGTSSYNEQFF.

The chain recombines TRBV6-5 with TRBJ2-5; 9 nucleotides agree with TRBD1. Germline V gene data show CDR1 as MNHEY and CDR2 as SVGAGI. The CDR3 runs 15 residues. The V and J ends lost 6 bases and 4 bases, in that order; junction bases with no gene match: 9. The CDR3 sequence: CASRSDRGARETQYF. DNA for the CDR3: TGTGCCAGCAGGTCCGACAGGGGGGCGCGAGAGACCCAGTACTTC.

The chain links TRBV6-5 to TRBJ2-3, with 7 nucleotides matching TRBD2. Germline loops: CDR1 MNHEY, CDR2 SVGAGI. The V segment lost 0 bases and the J segment 6 bases; nucleotides outside the gene matches: 6. The CDR3 length is 15 residues. The DNA of the CDR3 is TGTGCCAGCAGTTACTCGGCGGGGGAGGGGGATACGCAGTATTTT. This sequence encodes CASSYSAGEGDTQYF.